These 8 T cell receptor beta chains came from one sample sequenced in a study of shared clonotypes between healthy human individuals (dated by TCRdb to the early 2020s). Library preparation was by the immunoSEQ multiplex PCR assay. TCRdb's version of the immuneACCESS table is confined to in-frame rearrangements and falls short of the full clone set. An unresolved V gene accounts for under half of the shortfall where checked; the remainder is of unknown origin. The sample contains some 2,000,000 clones, under 97% of them found a single time. The biggest ten clones account for over 0.1% of the sample. Sequenced sample: naive CD4+ T cells sorted from blood. The sample's cell subset or site label is to be understood as: CD45RA+ positively selected. All receptors derive from a man aged 18 to 30 in good health.

This clone showed up just a few times. As DNA, the CDR3 is TGTGCCTCCGGACGGCCCACTTATGGCTACACCTTC. Its protein is CASGRPTYGYTF. The V call is TRBV30, the J call TRBJ1-2, with unresolved D. Trimming took off 7 bases at V and 5 bases at J, with 14 bases between the two ends. The CDR3 length is 12 residues. Germline CDR1 and CDR2: GTSNPN and SVGIG (reference sequence).

J is TRBJ1-1 and V is TRBV6-1; weak D call: TRBD1 (6 bases). V lost 6 bases and J 5 bases, leaving 13 bases between the germline ends. This CDR3 contains 13 residues. Germline CDR1 is MNHNS and CDR2 is SASEGT. CDR3 region: CASSSTGWTEAFF. CDR3 bases: TGTGCCAGCAGCAGTACAGGGTGGACTGAAGCTTTCTTT.

A word on this clone: Additional DNA sequences in this sample encode the identical CDR3. The V and J genes are TRBV19 and TRBJ2-7; no reliable D call. The CDR3 extends over 11 amino acids. Germline V gene lookup returns CDR1 LNHDA and CDR2 SQIVND (reference sequence). Between the trimmed V and J ends, which lost 5 bases and 4 bases, there was a span of 6 bases. The CDR3 loop is CASSGRYEQYF. The CDR3 DNA reads TGTGCCAGTAGTGGACGATACGAGCAGTACTTC. Based on the CDR3 plus reference TRBV19 and TRBJ2-7, the full variable domain is DGGITQSPKYLFRKEGQNVTLSCEQNLNHDAMYWYRQDPGQGLRLIYYSQIVNDFQKGDIAEGYSVSREKKESFPLTVTSAQKNPTAFYLCASSGRYEQYFGPGTRLTVT.

The CDR3 DNA is TGTGCCTGGAGTGTACTAGGCGGAAACACCATATATTTT. This codes for CAWSVLGGNTIYF. The chain recombines TRBV30 with TRBJ1-3; D unclear. The germline V and J ends were trimmed by 0 bases and 4 bases, with 7 bases remaining between them. The germline V gene encodes CDR1 GTSNPN and CDR2 SVGIG (reference sequence). The CDR3 totals 13 residues.

This chain uses TRBV9 with TRBJ2-3; D perhaps matches TRBD1 (5 bases). The CDR3 extends over 15 amino acids. The V gene lost 2 bases and the J gene lost 0 bases, with 10 bases spanning the gap. Germline CDR1 is SGDLS and CDR2 is YYNGEE. The CDR3 sequence: CASSVQGTSTDTQYF. In DNA form, the CDR3 reads TGTGCCAGCAGCGTCCAGGGTACCAGCACAGATACGCAGTATTTT. Drawing the rest from reference TRBV9 and TRBJ2-3, the complete variable domain is DSGVTQTPKHLITATGQRVTLRCSPRSGDLSVYWYQQSLDQGLQFLIQYYNGEERAKGNILERFSAQQFPDLHSELNLSSLELGDSALYFCASSVQGTSTDTQYFGPGTRLTVL.

This chain connects TRBV6-1 to TRBJ2-2, with TRBD2 matching 8 bases. Germline lookup yields CDR1 MNHNS and CDR2 SASEGT. The CDR3 consists of 15 residues. V lost 10 bases, J lost 1 base, and 8 bases stayed unmatched. The CDR3 DNA reads TGTGCCACCCTCCTCGGGGGGGGGAACACCGGGGAGCTGTTTTTT. Its translation is CATLLGGGNTGELFF.

The V and J genes are TRBV2 and TRBJ2-2, with 12 positions matching TRBD2. The CDR3 has 15 residues. CDR1 SNHLY and CDR2 FYNNEI come from the germline V gene. J lost 6 bases, V lost 7 bases, and 6 bases had no gene match. In DNA, the CDR3 is TGTGCCAGCAAGGCGACTAGCGGGAGTCCCGGGGAGCTGTTTTTT. Translating it yields CASKATSGSPGELFF.

This clone was counted once. The chain combines TRBV5-1 with TRBJ1-1; 7 nucleotides align to TRBD1. Germline CDR1 is SGHRS and CDR2 is YFSETQ. CDR3 size: 14 residues. V trimming: 4 bases; J trimming: 4 bases; junction bases outside the gene matches: 7. The CDR3 spells CASSHRQGGTEAFF. CDR3 DNA: TGCGCCAGCAGCCACAGACAGGGAGGCACTGAAGCTTTCTTT.